What follows describes a single T cell receptor beta chain. The clone's antigen remains unknown. This entry comes from a study of cytomegalovirus exposure and HLA in healthy donors listed by TCRdb under 2017. Study-level background: An earlier analysis of about 530 of the donors reported 276 Gb of sequence data and 100 million to 120 million unique TCR beta sequences obtained from about 179 million T cells. An early release that covered some 640 HLA-typed donors contained 250 to 350 gigabases of sequencing data and 70 million to 100 million unique TCR sequences. Among the 398 genotyped donors, approximately 76% belonged to the genetic ancestry cluster associated with self-reported Caucasian donors. The aim of the study was to test whether cataloging public T cell receptors could identify signatures of past pathogen exposure. The study profiled the T cell repertoires of about 640 subjects by immunosequencing and related them to cytomegalovirus serostatus. A separate validation cohort of roughly 130 different subjects was used in addition to the roughly 620-subject first cohort. To predict cytomegalovirus infection status, the study brought together high-throughput TCR immunosequencing, statistical association of individual TCRs with disease status, and machine learning. To study patterns of TCR occurrence, a later analysis re-analyzed previously published TCR beta repertoires from 600 to 750 donors and added high-resolution HLA genotyping. The later analysis used no new phenotypic data to find candidate immune exposures, relying instead on TCR beta sequences and their occurrence across donors. To decide whether each TCR beta V gene segment behaved as functional or pseudogenic, an earlier analysis of approximately 590 of the donors relied on high-throughput TCR beta sequencing. Donor age, sex, ethnicity and CMV serostatus were collected together with the repertoire data. A later genetic analysis used genome-wide SNP genotypes for 398 of the 666 donors, treating that subset as a discovery cohort. All discovery cohort repertoires had been generated on a single sequencing platform. HLA typing covered class I and class II loci at four-digit resolution. Typing coverage differed by locus: A, B, C, DRB1 and DQB1 were typed in about 620-640 donors, DQA1 in roughly 500, DPA1 in 606, and DPB1 in around 490. Because of strong linkage in the cohort, roughly 5 DR-DQ haplotypes were treated as single units for association and clustering. Across approximately 400 genotyped donors of the cohort, an average of approximately 240,000 unique TCR beta nucleotide sequences per donor were sequenced, and around 19% of those sequences were non-productive. General findings and caveats noted by the study authors: According to a later analysis, most CMV-associated TCR beta chains appeared to be HLA-restricted, and the HLA associations seemed to be driven largely by CMV exposure. It was suggested by the authors that the approach could potentially be generalized to other disease states and immunological phenotypes. When HLA alleles, especially DR and DQ, strongly co-occurred, TCR associations were difficult to assign to individual alleles. While some public TCRs were present in many individuals, most TCR sequences turned up only very rarely across donors. The study listed 164 TCR beta chains as associated with cytomegalovirus. V-gene and J-gene trimming of TCR beta chains was associated with a missense DCLRE1C variant in a later genetic analysis, and the association was replicated in an independent cohort. Some IMGT-functional V segments, including TRBV6-2 and TRBV6-3, could not be told apart with the 87-base-pair reads, so those segments were excluded. Cytomegalovirus status was reported to be diagnosed by the classifier with high specificity and sensitivity in both the original and validation cohorts. In a later analysis, HLA-associated TCR beta chains were found to be more clonally expanded and to have lower generation probabilities than equally common non-associated chains. Because HLA typing was missing for some donors at each locus, association tests included only the typed subset. CMV serostatus was the only immune exposure information available for the cohort. A further reported finding was that TCR beta sequences accurately predicted the HLA-A and HLA-B alleles for most subjects in the first cohort. The earlier analysis of approximately 590 of the donors excluded approximately 15 rarely observed V segments, including chromosome 9 orphons, because counts were too low. In vitro tests confirmed that a few of the cytomegalovirus-associated TCR beta chains recognize cytomegalovirus antigens. Sequencing depth was assumed to be roughly uniform across donors in the presence/absence analyses, though that assumption may not hold. In an earlier analysis of approximately 590 of the donors, most TCR beta V segments were observed in productive rearrangements about 90% or about 30% of the time, broadly matching IMGT annotations. In a later analysis, the rate of TCR association differed among HLA loci, with DRB1 alleles having the most associated TCRs and HLA-C alleles having the fewest. At a false discovery rate of 0.05, a later analysis linked under 20,000 TCR beta sequences to specific HLA alleles. The cohort was sequenced for TCR beta chains only, and without alpha or paired-chain data the features that could be detected were limited. In a later genetic analysis, fewer N-insertions in productive TCRs were reported among donors in an Asian-associated ancestry cluster than the roughly 710-donor mean. A cluster of highly shared sequence variants was judged likely to be a technical artifact of the sequencing pipeline. Several of the top co-occurrence clusters appeared to be linked to parvovirus B19, influenza, CMV and Epstein-Barr virus, according to a later analysis. Linkage disequilibrium might explain the correlated functional status among segregating V segments, but an unknown experimental factor could not be excluded.

In total, roughly 670 healthy bone marrow donors made up the cohort. All cohort members were sampled while nominally healthy, although unrecorded immune exposures were likely present. The donor was CMV seropositive and was included in the group of some 290 seropositive cohort members. A peripheral blood sample was collected from each donor, and TCR beta sequencing was performed on peripheral blood mononuclear cells. Genomic DNA was extracted from the blood cell samples with the Qiagen DNeasy Blood Extraction Kit. Trimming accounts for 1 base at V and 5 bases at J, while the number of junction bases matched to no gene is 7. Measured from the cysteine to the phenylalanine, the CDR3 is 16 residues long. Only the CDR3 part of the read is kept: 48 bases, read in frame from the first base. From the germline V gene (reference sequence), CDR1 is LNHDA and CDR2 is SQIVND. Libraries were constructed by the immunoSEQ multiplex PCR assay. For the multiplex PCR, a mixture combining 60 forward primers for TCR Vbeta segments and 13 reverse primers for TCR Jbeta segments was used. Amplification of the CDR3 region of rearranged TCR beta genes was performed with a multiplex PCR assay on genomic DNA. On the Illumina HiSeq System, the amplified TCR beta libraries were sequenced as 87-base-pair reads. The source study handled its data this way. In a later analysis, tens of millions of unique TCR beta chains were counted across the 666 repertoires, and about 10 million of these chains were shared by at least two donors. A nearest-neighbor algorithm error-corrected the raw reads and collapsed the reads into unique sequences, merging closely related sequences to remove PCR and sequencing errors. Alignment of CDR3 sequences to IMGT reference sequences was used to assign V, D and J gene segments. For a sequence to be retained, a match of at least six nucleotides was required to both a V gene segment and a J gene segment. A rearrangement counted as productive if the CDR3 had no stop codons and remained in frame with V and J, and every other rearrangement counted as non-productive. CDR3 was defined according to IMGT convention as the region running from the second conserved V-encoded cysteine to the conserved J-encoded phenylalanine. In an earlier analysis of just under 600 of the donors, sequences lacking an unambiguous match to a single V gene segment were excluded. An earlier analysis of about 600 of the donors called V segments functional above 56.7% productive rearrangements and segregating when the between-donor standard deviation exceeded 5%. A statistical classification framework was built for diagnosing cytomegalovirus status from the catalog of TCR beta chain sequences. In a later analysis, TCR nucleotide sequences were compared against IMGT/GENE-DB human TR gene sequences so that V and J genes could be assigned. A later analysis assigned CDR3 sequences and most-parsimonious VDJ recombination scenarios with the TCRdist pipeline. In a later analysis, each TCR beta chain was defined by its CDR3 amino acid sequence together with its V-gene family, and reads without a unique V-gene family were excluded. As a way to deal with suspected cross-contamination and a sequencing artifact, a later analysis dropped 450 to 600 nucleotide sequences that were highly shared and had low generation probability. In a later analysis, a clonal expansion index for each public chain was calculated from normalized within-repertoire ranks of inferred template counts. Generation probabilities in a later analysis came from a VDJ recombination model fitted to out-of-frame rearrangements, and those results were checked against IGoR. Hypergeometric tests were used in a later analysis to score TCR-TCR, TCR-HLA and TCR-CMV co-occurrence, with a repertoire-size bias correction applied to the TCR pairs. In a later analysis, false discovery rates were estimated by permuting HLA or CMV assignments 20 times. A later analysis grouped co-occurring TCRs with DBSCAN, adding TCRdist sequence similarity when clustering within HLA-allele-positive subsets. For co-occurrence clustering, repertoires with fewer than 30,000 or more than 120,000 public chains were excluded, along with roughly 5 repertoires with anomalous nucleotide sharing. TCRdb took over this immuneACCESS table, retaining in-frame rearrangements with V and J assigned. Such tables are incomplete; in checked studies, under half of the missing clones stem from an unresolved V gene, and the remainder is unexplained. D and trimming were read from the DNA, whereas the V and J calls and clone size are those reported in that table. The record for this sample contains about 77,000 clones. The biggest ten clones account for roughly an eighth of the sample.

Material: PBMCs. This clonotype originated in a man aged 45-65 years in good health and CMV-seropositive. The receptor chain draws on TRBV19 and TRBJ2-5, and 10 bases in between align with TRBD1. The DNA sequence reads TGTGCCAGTAGTATAGGAAAGACAGGGGGCGATGAGACCCAGTACTTC. The encoded protein is CASSIGKTGGDETQYF. The CDR3, completed at both ends by the reference TRBV19 and TRBJ2-5 genes, gives the full variable domain DGGITQSPKYLFRKEGQNVTLSCEQNLNHDAMYWYRQDPGQGLRLIYYSQIVNDFQKGDIAEGYSVSREKKESFPLTVTSAQKNPTAFYLCASSIGKTGGDETQYFGPGTRLLVL.